These 27 T cell receptor beta chains originate from one sample sequenced in a study of brain T cells in children with intractable seizures. Sequencing used immunoSEQ multiplex PCR; TCRdb keeps in-frame clones, though not all of them. Here the sample spans about 340,000 clones, over 90% being singletons. Sample time point: blood from clinic visit 5 months post-surgery; TSC patient then seizure free. The input for sequencing was peripheral blood, taken more than 4 months after surgery. The receptors derive from a boy less than two years old with tuberous sclerosis and intractable seizures.

V usage is TRBV12-3 or TRBV12-4 and J usage is TRBJ2-7, with D possibly TRBD2 on 6 matching bases. V lost 6 bases and J 4 bases, leaving 13 bases between the germline ends. CDR3 length: 13 amino acids. Here the CDR3 reads CASRRDSRYEQYF. The DNA of the CDR3 is TGTGCCAGCAGGAGGGACTCGAGGTACGAGCAGTACTTC.

This chain uses TRBV28 with TRBJ2-1, with TRBD2 matching 11 bases. V lost 2 bases, J lost 3 bases, and 3 bases stayed unmatched. CDR3 length: 16 residues. In germline, CDR1 is MDHEN, CDR2 SYDVKM. CDR3 loop: CASSLRGTSGYNEQFF. Here the CDR3 DNA reads TGTGCCAGCAGTTTAAGGGGGACTAGCGGCTACAATGAGCAGTTCTTC.

The chain combines TRBV10-1 with TRBJ2-3, with 9 bases matching TRBD2. This CDR3 has 15 amino acids. V lost 10 bases, J lost 3 bases, and 11 bases stayed unmatched. Per germline, CDR1 WNHNN and CDR2 SYGVQD (reference sequence). This CDR3 reads CATTAGGSSTDTQYF. CDR3 coding DNA: TGCGCCACCACAGCGGGAGGCTCTTCTACAGATACGCAGTATTTT.

V usage is TRBV29-1 and J usage is TRBJ1-1; 7 bases agree with TRBD1. The V segment lost 4 bases and the J segment 5 bases; nucleotides outside the gene matches: 10. Looked up from germline, CDR1 is SQVTM and CDR2 is ANQGSEA. This CDR3 comprises 14 residues. The CDR3 loop is CSVGLDREGTEAFF. In DNA form, the CDR3 reads TGCAGCGTTGGCCTTGACAGGGAGGGAACTGAAGCTTTCTTT.

The chain couples TRBV21-1 to TRBJ1-1. TRBV21-1 is a listed pseudogene. CDR3 size: 13 residues. For the CDR3, the DNA is TGTGCCAGCAGCCCTCCGGGGGACACTGAAGCTTTCTTT. Its protein is CASSPPGDTEAFF.

As DNA, the CDR3 is TGTGCCAGCAGCCCGAGGGCAGGCTATGGCTACACCTTC. Translation gives CASSPRAGYGYTF. The J gene is TRBJ1-2, the V gene TRBV3-1 (or the pseudogene TRBV3-2); D is undetermined. V gave up 4 bases and J gave up 4 bases, with 10 bases separating them. Germline CDR1 LGHDT, CDR2 YNNKEL (reference sequence). The CDR3 spans 13 residues.

The chain employs TRBV5-1 and TRBJ2-3, with 9 nucleotides matching TRBD1. Germline trimming cut 4 bases from V and 5 bases from J; bases unmatched to any gene: 11. The CDR3 consists of 16 residues. Germline V CDR1 and CDR2: SGHRS, YFSETQ. CDR3 amino acids: CASSPGGTGNKDTQYF. Here the CDR3 DNA reads TGCGCCAGCAGCCCCGGGGGGACAGGGAATAAAGATACGCAGTATTTT.

The V call is TRBV2, the J call TRBJ1-2; D unresolved. The CDR3 contains 13 residues. V was clipped by 2 bases and J by 3 bases, with 7 bases between them. CDR1 is SNHLY and CDR2 is FYNNEI in the germline V gene. CDR3 region: CASSESQDYGYTF. The CDR3 coding sequence is TGTGCCAGCAGTGAAAGTCAGGACTATGGCTACACCTTC.

The V gene is TRBV23-1, the J gene TRBJ1-5; TRBD1 might be the D (6 bases). TRBV23-1 qualifies as an ORF whose function is uncertain. V was clipped by 4 bases and J by 0 bases, with 10 bases between them. This CDR3 comprises 15 residues. CDR3 region: CASSLGHYSNQPQHF. The CDR3 DNA is TGCGCCAGCAGTCTGGGACATTATAGCAATCAGCCCCAGCATTTT.

The chain couples TRBV30 to TRBJ1-6; TRBD1 aligns across 8 bases. After removal of 0 bases from V and 9 bases from J, the junction contained 10 bases not matched to a gene. CDR1 is GTSNPN and CDR2 is SVGIG in the germline V gene (reference sequence). The CDR3 is made up of 16 amino acids. The DNA of the CDR3 is TGTGCCTGGAGTGTACCCCCAGGGACAGGTAGTTCACCCCTCCACTTT. Amino acids: CAWSVPPGTGSSPLHF.

The V call is TRBV18, the J call TRBJ2-1, with 11 bases aligning to TRBD2. Germline values: CDR1 KGHSH, CDR2 LQKENI. The CDR3 extends over 14 amino acids. The junction had 3 bases not matched to a gene; V was cut back by 3 bases and J by 8 bases. CDR3: CASSPSGGAYEQFF. CDR3 DNA: TGTGCCAGCTCACCTAGCGGGGGGGCTTATGAGCAGTTCTTC.

The rearrangement uses TRBV6-6 and TRBJ2-7, with D possibly matching TRBD2 (5 bases). V lost 0 bases and J lost 5, with 14 bases in between. CDR1 is MNHNY and CDR2 is SVGAGI in the germline V gene (reference sequence). The CDR3 loop spans 15 amino acids. The DNA for the CDR3 is TGTGCCAGCAGTTACTCCCCCGGGAAACAGCACGAGCAGTACTTC. Its translation is CASSYSPGKQHEQYF.

This clone came up once. V and J are TRBV5-8 and TRBJ2-2; 14 positions agree with TRBD2. Germline V CDR1 and CDR2: SGHTS, YDEGEE. The CDR3 runs to 16 residues. The junction had 4 bases not matched to a gene; V was cut back by 3 bases and J by 6 bases. This CDR3 reads CASSSTSGRAPGELFF. CDR3 nucleotides: TGTGCCAGCAGCTCGACTAGCGGGAGGGCCCCCGGGGAGCTGTTTTTT.

The genes are TRBV3-1 (or the pseudogene TRBV3-2) and TRBJ1-2; D remains unclear. CDR1 is LGHDT and CDR2 is YNNKEL in the germline V gene (reference sequence). Between the trimmed V and J ends, which lost 1 base and 0 bases, there was a span of 6 bases. This CDR3 comprises 14 residues. CDR3 sequence reads: CASSQGNPNYGYTF. CDR3 nucleotides: TGTGCCAGCAGCCAAGGAAATCCTAACTATGGCTACACCTTC.

The rearrangement uses TRBV19 and TRBJ2-7; no clear D. Trimming took off 6 bases at V and 0 bases at J, with 12 bases between the two ends. Germline CDR1 and CDR2: LNHDA and SQIVND (reference sequence). CDR3 length: 14 amino acids. Written as DNA, the CDR3 is TGTGCCAGTAGCCACGGGCCGGACTCCTACGAGCAGTACTTC. It encodes CASSHGPDSYEQYF.

This clone was observed a single time. This sequence joins TRBV29-1 and TRBJ2-7, with a possible D match to TRBD1 (6 bases). V was trimmed by 6 bases and J by 7 bases, leaving 16 bases between them. Germline V lookup: CDR1 SQVTM, CDR2 ANQGSEA. The CDR3 loop spans 12 amino acids. The CDR3 coding sequence is TGCAGCGTCCGTTTGGGGGCGTGGGAGCAGTACTTC. It encodes CSVRLGAWEQYF.

The rearrangement joins TRBV20-1 to TRBJ2-7; no clear D gene. Trimming left V 4 bases short and J 3 bases short, with 7 bases between. In germline, CDR1 is DFQATT, CDR2 SNEGSKA (reference sequence). The CDR3 totals 11 residues. The CDR3 DNA follows: TGCAGTGCTACTTATAACTACGAGCAGTACTTC. Translated, it gives CSATYNYEQYF.

The chain carries TRBV29-1 and TRBJ1-4; 7 nucleotides agree with TRBD1. CDR1 and CDR2 (germline): SQVTM, ANQGSEA. The CDR3 extends over 13 amino acids. V was clipped by 7 bases and J by 2 bases; unmatched bases: 4. This CDR3 reads CSGGTATNEKLFF. In DNA, the CDR3 is TGCAGCGGGGGGACAGCGACTAATGAAAAACTGTTTTTT.

The genes are TRBV6-5 and TRBJ2-5; TRBD2 is a possible D gene (6 bases). Trimming stripped 5 bases from V and 3 bases from J, with 16 bases between. The length of the CDR3 is 15 residues. Germline loops: CDR1 MNHEY, CDR2 SVGAGI. The CDR3 loop is CASSRVGGMKETQYF. DNA of the CDR3: TGTGCCAGCAGTAGGGTGGGGGGAATGAAAGAGACCCAGTACTTC.

This CDR3 reads CASSSTGLAGANEQFF. In DNA, the CDR3 is TGTGCCAGCAGCTCGACCGGACTAGCGGGCGCCAATGAGCAGTTCTTC. V is TRBV7-9 and J is TRBJ2-1, with 11 bases aligning to TRBD2. Trimming cost V 4 bases and J 6 bases; bases outside gene matches: 8. CDR1 SEHNR and CDR2 FQNEAQ come from the germline V gene (reference sequence). The CDR3 totals 16 residues.

The V call is TRBV27, the J call TRBJ2-3; TRBD2 agrees at 7 bases. CDR1 and CDR2 from the germline V gene are MNHEY and SMNVEV (reference sequence). CDR3 length: 16 amino acids. V was pared by 3 bases and J by 0 bases, with 6 bases of the junction left unmatched. The CDR3 sequence is CASSLRGRSSTDTQYF. CDR3 coding DNA: TGTGCCAGCAGTTTGCGGGGGAGATCTAGCACAGATACGCAGTATTTT.

As DNA, the CDR3 is TGTGCCAGCAGCGGCGGGGGTTACCAAGAGACCCAGTACTTC. Its protein is CASSGGGYQETQYF. V and J are TRBV3-1 (or the pseudogene TRBV3-2) and TRBJ2-5, with TRBD2 matching over 7 bases. V shed 5 bases, J shed 0 bases, and the junction held 3 bases outside the gene matches. From germline, CDR1 is LGHDT and CDR2 YNNKEL (reference sequence). The CDR3 has 14 residues.

V is TRBV14 and J is TRBJ1-1, with 8 bases aligning to TRBD1. The CDR3 spans 15 residues. With 0 bases clipped from V and 4 bases from J, the junction kept 4 bases outside the gene matches. Per germline, CDR1 SGHDN and CDR2 FVKESK. The CDR3 is CASSQDQGAFTEAFF. CDR3 coding DNA: TGTGCCAGCAGCCAAGACCAGGGGGCGTTCACTGAAGCTTTCTTT.

J is TRBJ2-6 and V is TRBV7-6; no definite D call. CDR1 SGHVS and CDR2 FNYEAQ come from the germline V gene. Trimming stripped 4 bases from V and 0 bases from J, with 16 bases between. CDR3 length: 18 amino acids. CDR3 protein: CASSSSLSLRSGANVLTF. As DNA, the CDR3 is TGTGCCAGCAGCTCCTCTTTGTCCTTGCGCTCTGGGGCCAACGTCCTGACTTTC.

This clone appeared a few times. The chain combines TRBV6-1 with TRBJ1-5, with TRBD1 identical over 10 bases. This CDR3 comprises 16 residues. Germline trimming cut 4 bases from V and 3 bases from J; bases unmatched to any gene: 6. CDR1 is MNHNS, CDR2 SASEGT, per germline. The CDR3 region has the DNA TGTGCCAGCAGTGCGGACAGGGGGACTCTCAATCAGCCCCAGCATTTT. Encoded protein: CASSADRGTLNQPQHF.

The V and J genes are TRBV18 and TRBJ1-2, with D unresolved. In germline, CDR1 is KGHSH, CDR2 LQKENI. The CDR3 sequence is 18 residues long. V lost 1 base, J lost 0 bases, and 18 bases lay in between. CDR3 protein: CASSPRVEDLTTNYGYTF. For the CDR3, the DNA is TGTGCCAGCTCACCACGTGTCGAAGACTTAACCACTAACTATGGCTACACCTTC.

The genes are TRBV24-1 and TRBJ1-2; unclear D gene. The CDR3 is 10 residues long. The V gene's germline CDR1 is KGHDR and CDR2 SFDVKD. Trimming took off 9 bases at V and 8 bases at J, with 9 bases between the two ends. CDR3 region: CATGSAGYTF. DNA of the CDR3: TGTGCCACCGGGTCGGCGGGCTACACCTTC.